This TCR beta chain was retrieved from a study of cytomegalovirus exposure and HLA in healthy donors (dated 2017 in TCRdb). Context from the whole study: According to an earlier analysis of several hundred of the donors, about 170 million T cells yielded 95 million to 140 million unique TCR beta sequences and 250 to 350 Gb of sequence data. An earlier analysis of fewer than 750 of the donors used high-throughput TCR beta sequencing to judge whether each TCR beta V gene segment behaved as functional or pseudogenic. Among almost 400 genotyped donors of the cohort, an average of approximately 240,000 unique TCR beta nucleotide sequences were sequenced per donor, roughly 18% of them non-productive. The study aimed to test whether signatures of past pathogen exposure could be identified by cataloging public T cell receptors. HLA typing covered class I and class II loci at four-digit resolution. Rather than drawing on any new phenotypic data, the later analysis identified candidate immune exposures from TCR beta sequences and the way those sequences occurred across donors. Besides the first cohort of under 700 subjects, a separate validation cohort made up of over a hundred different subjects was used. Every discovery cohort repertoire had been produced on one sequencing platform. The genetic ancestry cluster associated with self-reported Caucasian donors included 80% to 90% of the roughly 400 genotyped donors. Roughly 300 gigabases of sequencing data and 78 million or so unique TCR sequences were included in an early release covering over 600 HLA-typed donors. High-throughput TCR immunosequencing, statistical association of individual TCRs with disease status, and machine learning were combined to predict cytomegalovirus infection status. A later genetic analysis took genome-wide SNP genotypes for about 65% of the 666 donors and used that subset as a discovery cohort. The study used immunosequencing to profile the T cell repertoires of 666 subjects and linked those repertoires to cytomegalovirus serostatus. Roughly 5 DR-DQ haplotypes were handled as single units for association and clustering because linkage in the cohort was strong. Typing coverage varied by locus: roughly 629-640 donors for A, B, C, DRB1 and DQB1; roughly 520 for DQA1; more than 600 for DPA1; 450 to 480 for DPB1. Donor age, sex, ethnicity and CMV serostatus were compiled together with the repertoire data. A later analysis re-analyzed previously published TCR beta repertoires from 666 donors and added high-resolution HLA genotyping to study TCR occurrence patterns.

Overall study results and their limits: In a later analysis, the rate of TCR association differed among HLA loci, with DRB1 alleles having the most associated TCRs and HLA-C alleles having the fewest. In this cohort, only TCR beta chains were sequenced, and detectable features were limited by the absence of alpha or paired-chain data. In vitro tests confirmed that a few of the cytomegalovirus-associated TCR beta chains recognize cytomegalovirus antigens. The study listed 150 to 200 TCR beta chains as associated with cytomegalovirus. Most CMV-associated TCR beta chains appeared to be HLA-restricted in a later analysis, and the HLA associations seemed to be driven largely by CMV exposure. According to a later genetic analysis, donors in an Asian-associated ancestry cluster had fewer N-insertions in productive TCRs than the approximately 650-donor mean. A later analysis reported that several top co-occurrence clusters appeared linked to parvovirus B19, influenza, CMV and Epstein-Barr virus. Correlated functional status among segregating V segments might reflect linkage disequilibrium, but an unknown experimental factor could not be ruled out. At a false discovery rate of 0.05, a later analysis linked 15,000 to 20,000 TCR beta sequences to specific HLA alleles. A cluster of highly shared sequence variants was judged likely to represent a technical artifact of the sequencing pipeline. The classifier was reported to diagnose cytomegalovirus status with high specificity and sensitivity in both the original and validation cohorts. An earlier analysis of approximately 540 of the donors showed that most TCR beta V segments appeared in productive rearrangements either about 90% or about 30% of the time, which broadly matched IMGT annotations. For the cohort, immune exposure information was limited to CMV serostatus. A further reported finding was that TCR beta sequences accurately predicted the HLA-A and HLA-B alleles for most subjects in the first cohort. Because some donors lacked HLA typing at each locus, the association tests relied only on the typed subset. Because counts were too low, approximately 18 rarely observed V segments, including chromosome 9 orphons, were excluded from the earlier analysis of 587 of the donors. Some IMGT-functional V segments, including TRBV6-2 and TRBV6-3, could not be distinguished by the 87-base-pair reads and were therefore excluded. Most TCR sequences were observed very rarely across donors, whereas some public TCRs were present in many individuals. Strong co-occurrence of HLA alleles, especially DR and DQ, made assigning TCR associations to individual alleles difficult. In a later analysis, HLA-associated TCR beta chains were found to be more clonally expanded and to have lower generation probabilities than equally common non-associated chains. The presence/absence analyses assumed that sequencing depth was roughly uniform across donors, and that assumption may not be true. According to the authors, the approach could potentially be generalized to other disease states and immunological phenotypes. A later genetic analysis associated a missense DCLRE1C variant with V-gene and J-gene trimming of TCR beta chains, and an independent cohort replicated the association.

Receptor amplification or capture employed the immunoSEQ multiplex PCR assay. A mixture of 60 forward primers for TCR Vbeta segments and 13 reverse primers for TCR Jbeta segments was used in the multiplex PCR. Amplification of the CDR3 region of rearranged TCR beta genes was performed with a multiplex PCR assay on genomic DNA. The amplified TCR beta libraries were sequenced on the Illumina HiSeq System as 87-base-pair reads. Under the source paper's analysis protocol: In a later analysis, roughly 80 million unique TCR beta chains were counted across the 666 repertoires, and roughly 10 million of these chains were shared by at least two donors. Raw reads were error-corrected and collapsed into unique sequences with a nearest-neighbor algorithm that merged closely related sequences to remove PCR and sequencing errors. V, D and J gene segments were assigned by aligning CDR3 sequences to IMGT reference sequences. For a sequence to be retained, a match of at least six nucleotides was required to both a V gene segment and a J gene segment. A rearrangement counted as productive if the CDR3 had no stop codons and remained in frame with V and J, and every other rearrangement counted as non-productive. CDR3 was defined by IMGT convention, running from the second conserved V-encoded cysteine to the conserved J-encoded phenylalanine. The earlier analysis of approximately 500 of the donors excluded sequences that lacked an unambiguous match to a single V gene segment. In an earlier analysis of a few hundred of the donors, a V segment was called functional when productive rearrangements were above 56.7%, and segregating when the standard deviation between donors exceeded 5%. A statistical classification framework was developed to diagnose cytomegalovirus status using the catalog of TCR beta chain sequences. In a later analysis, V and J genes were assigned by comparing TCR nucleotide sequences against IMGT/GENE-DB human TR gene sequences. The TCRdist pipeline was used in a later analysis to assign CDR3 sequences and most-parsimonious VDJ recombination scenarios. In a later analysis, each TCR beta chain was defined by its CDR3 amino acid sequence together with its V-gene family, and reads without a unique V-gene family were excluded. In a later analysis, a few hundred highly shared, low-generation-probability nucleotide sequences were removed to address suspected cross-contamination and a sequencing artifact. In a later analysis, a clonal expansion index was calculated for each public chain from normalized within-repertoire ranks of inferred template counts. Generation probabilities in a later analysis came from a VDJ recombination model fitted to out-of-frame rearrangements, and those results were checked against IGoR. In a later analysis, TCR-TCR, TCR-HLA and TCR-CMV co-occurrence was scored with hypergeometric tests, and a repertoire-size bias correction was applied to TCR pairs. To estimate false discovery rates, a later analysis permuted the HLA or CMV assignments 20 times. In a later analysis, co-occurring TCRs were grouped using DBSCAN, and TCRdist sequence similarity was added for clustering within HLA-allele-positive subsets. Repertoires with fewer than 30,000 or more than 120,000 public chains, plus five repertoires with anomalous nucleotide sharing, were excluded from co-occurrence clustering. The source is immuneACCESS, and TCRdb retained only in-frame sequences with V and J called. Part of the clones is not carried over; for the studies checked, unresolved V genes explain less than half of this, and the remainder is unexplained. That table furnishes V, J and clone size, whereas the DNA furnished D and trimming. The sample table shows about 150,000 clones, and about 68% are seen once. The ten largest clonotypes hold approximately 1.3% of the sample.

From the cysteine through the phenylalanine, the CDR3 covers 10 amino acids. Here the CDR3 DNA is all that survives: 30 bases in frame from base 1. V and J are truncated by 6 bases and 0 bases respectively, leaving an intervening sequence of 3 bases. CDR1 and CDR2 (DFQATT, SNEGSKA) derive from the germline V gene (reference sequence). In total, 600 or so healthy bone marrow donors made up the cohort. All cohort members were sampled while nominally healthy, although unrecorded immune exposures were likely present. The donor tested CMV seronegative and was one of the 352 seronegative cohort members. Each donor provided a peripheral blood sample, and peripheral blood mononuclear cells were used for TCR beta sequencing. Genomic DNA extraction from the blood cell samples was performed with the Qiagen DNeasy Blood Extraction Kit. Note on this clone: Its antigen target is currently unknown. Base qualities were left out, and no much larger clone turns up one base away.

The V gene is TRBV20-1 and the J gene is TRBJ2-7; no D gene is confidently identified. The origin of this receptor is a man aged 18 to 30 in good health and CMV-seronegative. Sequencing was done on a sample of PBMCs. The CDR3 in this case is CSARSYEQYF. The DNA sequence follows: TGCAGTGCCCGCTCCTACGAGCAGTACTTC.